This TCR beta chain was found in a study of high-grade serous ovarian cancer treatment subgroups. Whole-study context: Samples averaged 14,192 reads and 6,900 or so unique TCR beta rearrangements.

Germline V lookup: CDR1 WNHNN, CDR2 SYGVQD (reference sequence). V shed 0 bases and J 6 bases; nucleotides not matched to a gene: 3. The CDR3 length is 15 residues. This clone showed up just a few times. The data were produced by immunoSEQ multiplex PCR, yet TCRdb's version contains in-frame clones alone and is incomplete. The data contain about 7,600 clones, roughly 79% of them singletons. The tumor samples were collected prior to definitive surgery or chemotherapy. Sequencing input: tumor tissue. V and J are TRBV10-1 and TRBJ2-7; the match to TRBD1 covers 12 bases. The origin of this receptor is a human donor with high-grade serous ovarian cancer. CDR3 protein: CASSESGTGGGEQYF. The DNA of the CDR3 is TGCGCCAGCAGTGAGTCCGGGACAGGGGGCGGCGAGCAGTACTTC.